This TCR beta chain stems from a study of blood T cell repertoires in COVID-19. Germline V CDR1 and CDR2: LNHDA, SQIVND (reference sequence). This CDR3 spans 15 amino acids. V shed 7 bases, J shed 4 bases, and the junction held 9 bases outside the gene matches. Produced via immunoSEQ multiplex PCR; TCRdb's table is partial and in-frame only. The table includes 78,000 or so clones, approximately 80% detected once. Only a few counts were recorded for this clone. V is TRBV19 and J is TRBJ1-1; 10 nucleotides align to TRBD1. The sequenced sample was peripheral blood. This clonotype was obtained from a woman in her sixties with acute or convalescent COVID-19. Here the CDR3 reads CASNSQTGGRTEAFF. The CDR3 DNA follows: TGTGCCAGTAACTCTCAGACAGGGGGCCGCACTGAAGCTTTCTTT.